Presented here are 16 T cell receptor beta chains from one specimen sequenced in a study of T cell responses to AZD1222 COVID-19 vaccine. Assay: immunoSEQ multiplex PCR; the TCRdb copy retains only in-frame clones and omits some. Of about 150,000 clones in the sample, 90% to 95% were seen once. The input for sequencing was peripheral blood, taken 28 days after the second AZD1222 dose. These TCRs come from an adult who received the AZD1222 COVID-19 vaccine.

The rearrangement uses TRBV4-1 and TRBJ1-4; weak D call: TRBD1 (6 bases). CDR1 MGHRA and CDR2 YSYEKL come from the germline V gene. V lost 0 bases to trimming and J lost 15 bases, with 14 bases between them. CDR3 length: 13 amino acids. CDR3 region: CASSQDIRDKVFF. The CDR3 bases are TGCGCCAGCAGCCAAGATATCCGGGACAAGGTGTTTTTT.

This chain joins TRBV15 and TRBJ2-1, with 7 bases that match TRBD2. This CDR3 is 14 amino acids long. Looked up from germline, CDR1 is LNHNV and CDR2 is YYDKDF (reference sequence). The V segment lost 5 bases and the J segment 6 bases; nucleotides outside the gene matches: 7. Here the CDR3 DNA reads TGTGCCACCAGCCGGGACTACCCAACCAATGAGCAGTTCTTC. This encodes CATSRDYPTNEQFF.

This chain connects TRBV19 to TRBJ1-2, with a tentative D call TRBD1 (6 bases). V dropped 0 bases and J dropped 1 base, with 9 bases sitting between them. The germline CDR1 and CDR2 sequences are LNHDA and SQIVND (reference sequence). The CDR3 is 15 amino acids. CDR3 nucleotides: TGTGCCAGTAGTATAGAGGGACATGGTAACTATGGCTACACCTTC. Its translation is CASSIEGHGNYGYTF.

This clone appeared a single time. The chain couples TRBV5-1 to TRBJ1-2; D call uncertain. Trimming shortened V by 0 bases and J by 6 bases, and 12 bases separated the two germline ends. Germline CDR1 and CDR2: SGHRS and YFSETQ. The CDR3 has 14 residues. CDR3 sequence reads: CASSLAQSGDGYTF. The CDR3 DNA follows: TGCGCCAGCAGCTTGGCCCAATCAGGCGATGGCTACACCTTC.

This chain links TRBV3-1 (or the pseudogene TRBV3-2) with TRBJ2-2, with D tentatively TRBD2 (6 bases). The CDR3 loop spans 14 amino acids. CDR1 and CDR2 (germline): LGHDT, YNNKEL (reference sequence). The germline V and J ends were trimmed by 4 bases and 4 bases, with 10 bases remaining between them. The CDR3 sequence: CASSRAGGTGELFF. CDR3 bases: TGTGCCAGCAGCCGGGCCGGGGGCACCGGGGAGCTGTTTTTT.

The chain recombines TRBV6-4 with TRBJ1-2; possibly TRBD1 for D (5 bases). CDR1 MRHNA and CDR2 SNTAGT come from the germline V gene. Trimming cost V 4 bases and J 4 bases, with 10 bases left between them. The CDR3 extends over 13 amino acids. CDR3 loop: CASSAGLGYGYTF. The CDR3 DNA reads as TGTGCCAGCAGTGCAGGGTTGGGCTATGGCTACACCTTC.

This clone occurred a few times. This chain links TRBV27 with TRBJ1-2; 10 nucleotides agree with TRBD1. Germline V lookup: CDR1 MNHEY, CDR2 SMNVEV (reference sequence). Losses at the gene ends were 5 bases for V and 8 bases for J; bases not matched to a gene: 17. The length of the CDR3 is 17 residues. CDR3 sequence (DNA): TGTGCCAGCAGTCAGGGACAGGGGTTGGGTCGAGCGGAAGGCTACACCTTC. It codes for CASSQGQGLGRAEGYTF.

The count of this clone is one. The rearrangement joins TRBV24-1 to TRBJ2-3; possible D gene TRBD1, 6 bases. Germline V lookup: CDR1 KGHDR, CDR2 SFDVKD. This CDR3 is 14 amino acids long. V shed 8 bases and J shed 4 bases, with 15 bases lying between them. The CDR3 loop reads CATMEQGGSDTQYF. The CDR3 DNA reads TGTGCCACCATGGAACAGGGTGGGTCAGATACGCAGTATTTT.

The chain recombines TRBV6-5 with TRBJ2-6; perhaps TRBD1 as D (6 bases). CDR1 is MNHEY and CDR2 is SVGAGI in the germline V gene. The CDR3 spans 14 residues. Trimming pared 6 bases from V and 2 bases from J, leaving 8 bases between. The CDR3 region is CASRTGTGANVLTF. The CDR3 nucleotides are TGTGCCAGCAGAACAGGGACTGGGGCCAACGTCCTGACTTTC.

The chain has TRBV23-1 and TRBJ1-1; the D gene is possibly TRBD1 (6 bases). TRBV23-1 is reported as an ORF; its role is uncertain. The length of the CDR3 is 17 residues. The V end was cut by 0 bases, the J end by 1 base, with 15 bases between. The CDR3 loop is CASSQSGGGGGNTEAFF. DNA for the CDR3: TGCGCCAGCAGTCAATCAGGGGGGGGCGGAGGGAACACTGAAGCTTTCTTT.

This clone was seen more than once but under ten times. The chain combines TRBV27 with TRBJ2-5; 9 bases map to TRBD1. The germline CDR1 and CDR2 sequences are MNHEY and SMNVEV (reference sequence). Losses at the gene ends were 6 bases for V and 5 bases for J; bases not matched to a gene: 7. The CDR3 sequence is 14 residues long. The CDR3 sequence is CASRGTGMVETQYF. As DNA, the CDR3 is TGTGCCAGCAGGGGGACAGGGATGGTGGAGACCCAGTACTTC.

The chain links TRBV25-1 to TRBJ1-4; 9 bases agree with TRBD1. Germline values: CDR1 MGHDK, CDR2 SYGVNS. V gave up 6 bases and J gave up 6 bases; unmatched junction bases: 2. The CDR3 totals 13 residues. The CDR3 protein is CASRGQGHEKLFF. CDR3 bases: TGTGCCAGCAGGGGACAGGGCCATGAAAAACTGTTTTTT.

This chain joins TRBV6-6 and TRBJ1-1; 7 bases fit TRBD1. Germline V CDR1 and CDR2: MNHNY, SVGAGI (reference sequence). Losses at the gene ends were 6 bases for V and 1 base for J; bases not matched to a gene: 8. The CDR3 spans 15 residues. CDR3 nucleotides: TGTGCCAGCAGCGAGAGGGGACAGACGAACACTGAAGCTTTCTTT. Translating gives CASSERGQTNTEAFF.

The gene calls are TRBV30 and TRBJ1-1; D is undetermined. The CDR3 totals 15 residues. Trimming removed 0 bases at V and 2 bases at J, with 13 bases between. Germline V gene lookup returns CDR1 GTSNPN and CDR2 SVGIG (reference sequence). The CDR3 DNA follows: TGTGCCTGGAGTGTACCTGGCAGACTTAACACTGAAGCTTTCTTT. It encodes CAWSVPGRLNTEAFF.

The V and J genes are TRBV7-2 and TRBJ1-5; D gene ambiguous. CDR3 size: 12 residues. Germline loops: CDR1 SGHTA, CDR2 FQGNSA. The V gene lost 3 bases and the J gene lost 7 bases, with 7 bases spanning the gap. The CDR3 DNA is TGTGCCAGCAGCTTCCGAGAACAGCCCCAGCATTTT. This gives the protein CASSFREQPQHF.

The chain recombines TRBV5-1 with TRBJ1-1, with D unclear. Germline V gene lookup returns CDR1 SGHRS and CDR2 YFSETQ. The CDR3 is 14 amino acids. Trimming took 6 bases from V and 1 from J, leaving 13 bases between them. The CDR3 region is CASTGPLSNTEAFF. The CDR3 DNA sequence: TGCGCCAGCACAGGACCCCTGTCGAACACTGAAGCTTTCTTT.